The 2 T cell receptor beta chains below all came from one sample that was sequenced in a study of T cell changes during pregnancy in multiple sclerosis (dated by TCRdb to about 2019). The library relied on the immunoSEQ multiplex PCR assay. TCRdb holds this immuneACCESS table with in-frame rearrangements only. Some clones are missing; in checked studies, unresolved V genes explain under half, and the rest has no known cause. The sample table contains 80,000 to 95,000 clones; only one count was recorded for roughly 96% of them. The ten top clones hold around 1% of the sample. This sample comprised peripheral blood, obtained in the second trimester of pregnancy. The receptor set was obtained from a female donor with multiple sclerosis, enrolled in a pregnancy study.

This chain uses TRBV7-3 with TRBJ2-6, with TRBD1 as a possible D gene (6 bases). Germline values: CDR1 SGHTA, CDR2 FQGTGA. This CDR3 comprises 15 residues. Trimming removed 4 bases at V and 2 bases at J, with 9 bases between. Written as DNA, the CDR3 is TGTGCCAGCAGCTCGTACAGGGCTGGGGCCAACGTCCTGACTTTC. Its protein is CASSSYRAGANVLTF. The variable domain in full, completed from reference TRBV7-3 and TRBJ2-6, reads GAGVSQTPSNKVTEKGKYVELRCDPISGHTALYWYRQSLGQGPEFLIYFQGTGAADDSGLPNDRFFAVRPEGSVSTLKIQRTERGDSAVYLCASSSYRAGANVLTFGAGSRLTVL.

The chain is built from TRBV30 and TRBJ1-4; D ambiguous. Germline V gene data show CDR1 as GTSNPN and CDR2 as SVGIG (reference sequence). The CDR3 runs 15 residues. Deletions cut 2 bases from V and 1 base from J, with 11 bases between. The CDR3, as DNA: TGTGCCTGGAGTAAAAACCGAGGAACTAATGAAAAACTGTTTTTT. Translated, it gives CAWSKNRGTNEKLFF.